These T cell receptor beta chains were read from a single sample in a study of T cell repertoires in cytomegalovirus infection. TCRdb passed the reads through MiXCR, listing each CDR3 protein once. The sample yields around 740,000 distinct CDR3 sequences, under 40% seen once. The specimen sequenced was PBMCs. These receptors all stem from a human donor in good health (CMV status not recorded). Some clones in this sample may be carry-over from other donors' samples. CDR3s leave out the opening cysteine and the closing phenylalanine or tryptophan. The order of the fields is CDR3 length, J gene, V gene, CDR3 protein.

cdr3_length: 13; j_call: TRBJ1-3; v_call: TRBV28; cdr3_aa: ASSPWDSEGNTIY
cdr3_length: 12; j_call: TRBJ2-1; v_call: TRBV29-1; cdr3_aa: SAMSGSSYNEQF
cdr3_length: 12; j_call: TRBJ1-2; v_call: TRBV7-2; cdr3_aa: ASSLGRREFSYT
cdr3_length: 14; j_call: TRBJ2-2; v_call: TRBV7-9; cdr3_aa: ASSLLAGGLTGELF
cdr3_length: 12; j_call: TRBJ2-2; v_call: TRBV28; cdr3_aa: ASSLEPQTGELF
cdr3_length: 16; j_call: TRBJ1-1; v_call: TRBV6-5; cdr3_aa: ASSYSQAWGPMNTEAF
cdr3_length: 12; j_call: TRBJ1-4; v_call: TRBV28; cdr3_aa: ASKPGQGAGGLF
cdr3_length: 12; j_call: TRBJ1-5; v_call: TRBV7-2; cdr3_aa: ASSFKSGRQPQH
cdr3_length: 15; j_call: TRBJ2-7; v_call: TRBV7-2; cdr3_aa: ASSSWGREDSSYEQY
cdr3_length: 15; j_call: TRBJ2-2; v_call: TRBV27; cdr3_aa: ASSLTSGGANTGELF
cdr3_length: 14; j_call: TRBJ2-1; v_call: TRBV6-5; cdr3_aa: ASSYLPTGVYNEQF
cdr3_length: 11; j_call: TRBJ2-3; v_call: TRBV28; cdr3_aa: ACRGGTTDTQY
cdr3_length: 12; j_call: TRBJ2-7; v_call: TRBV6-6; cdr3_aa: ASRTPDISYEQY
cdr3_length: 13; j_call: TRBJ1-5; v_call: TRBV20-1; cdr3_aa: SAGPDRGGNQPQH
cdr3_length: 13; j_call: TRBJ2-1; v_call: TRBV28; cdr3_aa: ASSSPADSYNEQF
cdr3_length: 13; j_call: TRBJ1-3; v_call: TRBV7-9; cdr3_aa: ASSALDRGLDTIY
cdr3_length: 12; j_call: TRBJ2-1; v_call: TRBV28; cdr3_aa: ASRWTGGWHEQF
cdr3_length: 13; j_call: TRBJ2-6; v_call: TRBV20-1; cdr3_aa: SASTGGPGANVLT
cdr3_length: 11; j_call: TRBJ1-2; v_call: TRBV12-3/TRBV12-4; cdr3_aa: ASSLDVWSGYT
cdr3_length: 12; j_call: TRBJ2-1; v_call: TRBV24-1; cdr3_aa: ATSNDGGRNEQF
cdr3_length: 16; j_call: TRBJ2-3; v_call: TRBV7-9; cdr3_aa: ASSPLLAGGYLTDTQY
cdr3_length: 14; j_call: TRBJ1-1; v_call: TRBV28; cdr3_aa: ASSSPRGTGDTEAF
cdr3_length: 14; j_call: TRBJ2-2; v_call: TRBV6-5; cdr3_aa: ASSPLRSGGTGELF
cdr3_length: 13; j_call: TRBJ2-5; v_call: TRBV7-8; cdr3_aa: ASSLGGGVQETQY